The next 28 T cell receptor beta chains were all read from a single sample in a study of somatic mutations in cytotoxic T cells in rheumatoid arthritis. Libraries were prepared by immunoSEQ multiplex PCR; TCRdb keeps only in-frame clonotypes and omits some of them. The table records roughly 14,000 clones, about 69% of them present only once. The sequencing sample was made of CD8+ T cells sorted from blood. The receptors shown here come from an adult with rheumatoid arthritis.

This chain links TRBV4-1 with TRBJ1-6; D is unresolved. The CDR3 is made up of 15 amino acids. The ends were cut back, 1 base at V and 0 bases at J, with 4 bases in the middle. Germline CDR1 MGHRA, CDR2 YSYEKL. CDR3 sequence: CASSQGSSYNSPLHF. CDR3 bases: TGCGCCAGCAGCCAAGGAAGCTCCTATAATTCACCCCTCCACTTT.

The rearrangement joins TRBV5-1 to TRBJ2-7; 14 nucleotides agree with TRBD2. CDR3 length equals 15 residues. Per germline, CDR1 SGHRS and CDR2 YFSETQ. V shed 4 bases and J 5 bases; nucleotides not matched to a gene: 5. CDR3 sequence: CASSHPTSGRDEQYF. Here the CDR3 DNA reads TGCGCCAGCAGCCATCCGACTAGCGGGAGGGACGAGCAGTACTTC.

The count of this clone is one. The CDR3 nucleotides are TGTGCCAGCAGCTTTAGCGGCAGGTCTTTTGCATCACCCCTCCACTTT. It encodes CASSFSGRSFASPLHF. This rearrangement joins TRBV5-5 to TRBJ1-6; D is undetermined. The CDR3 totals 16 residues. V was pared by 2 bases and J by 10 bases, with 19 bases between. CDR1 is SGHKS, CDR2 YYEKEE, per germline (reference sequence). The full variable domain, its missing parts supplied by reference TRBV5-5 and TRBJ1-6, is DAGVTQSPTHLIKTRGQQVTLRCSPISGHKSVSWYQQVLGQGPQFIFQYYEKEERGRGNFPDRFSARQFPNYSSELNVNALLLGDSALYLCASSFSGRSFASPLHFGNGTRLTVT.

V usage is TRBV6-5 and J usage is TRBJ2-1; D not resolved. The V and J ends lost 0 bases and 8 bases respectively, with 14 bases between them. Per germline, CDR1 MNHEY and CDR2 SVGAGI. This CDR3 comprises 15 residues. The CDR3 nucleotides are TGTGCCAGCAGTTACTCCGGCTCCCGTGGCGATGAGCAGTTCTTC. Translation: CASSYSGSRGDEQFF.

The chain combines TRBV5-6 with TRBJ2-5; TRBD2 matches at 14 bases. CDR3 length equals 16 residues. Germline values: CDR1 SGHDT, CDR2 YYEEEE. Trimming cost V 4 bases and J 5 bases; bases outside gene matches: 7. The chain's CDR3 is CASSGGTSGGGETQYF. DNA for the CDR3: TGTGCCAGCAGCGGCGGGACTAGCGGGGGTGGGGAGACCCAGTACTTC.

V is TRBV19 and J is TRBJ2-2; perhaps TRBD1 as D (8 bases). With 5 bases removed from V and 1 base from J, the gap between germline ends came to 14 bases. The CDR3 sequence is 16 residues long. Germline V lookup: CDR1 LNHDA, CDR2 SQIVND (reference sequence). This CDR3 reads CASSWGGTGNTGELFF. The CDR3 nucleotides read TGTGCCAGTAGTTGGGGGGGGACAGGGAACACCGGGGAGCTGTTTTTT.

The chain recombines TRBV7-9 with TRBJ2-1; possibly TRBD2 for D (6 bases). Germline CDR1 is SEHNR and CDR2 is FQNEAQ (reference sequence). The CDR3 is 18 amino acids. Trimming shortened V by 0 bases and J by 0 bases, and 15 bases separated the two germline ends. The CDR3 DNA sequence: TGTGCCAGCAGCTTAGCGCGGAGGGGTAGGGACTCCTACAATGAGCAGTTCTTC. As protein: CASSLARRGRDSYNEQFF.

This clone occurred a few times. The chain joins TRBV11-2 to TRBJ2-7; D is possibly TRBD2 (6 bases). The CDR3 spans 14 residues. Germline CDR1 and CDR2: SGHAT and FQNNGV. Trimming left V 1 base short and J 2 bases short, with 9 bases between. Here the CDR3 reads CASSLARGPYEQYF. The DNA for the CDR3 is TGTGCCAGCAGCTTAGCGCGGGGACCCTACGAGCAGTACTTC.

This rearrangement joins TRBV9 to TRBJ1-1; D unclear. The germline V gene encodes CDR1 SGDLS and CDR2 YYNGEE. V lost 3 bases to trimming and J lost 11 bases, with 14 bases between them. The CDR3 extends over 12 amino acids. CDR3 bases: TGTGCCAGCAGCGGGGGTCTAAGGAAGGCTTTCTTT. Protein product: CASSGGLRKAFF.

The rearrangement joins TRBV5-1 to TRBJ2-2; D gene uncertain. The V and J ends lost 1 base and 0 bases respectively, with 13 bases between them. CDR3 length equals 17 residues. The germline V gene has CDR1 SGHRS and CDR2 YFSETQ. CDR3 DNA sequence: TGCGCCAGCAGCTTGAATCTCGCTACGGCGAACACCGGGGAGCTGTTTTTT. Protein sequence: CASSLNLATANTGELFF.

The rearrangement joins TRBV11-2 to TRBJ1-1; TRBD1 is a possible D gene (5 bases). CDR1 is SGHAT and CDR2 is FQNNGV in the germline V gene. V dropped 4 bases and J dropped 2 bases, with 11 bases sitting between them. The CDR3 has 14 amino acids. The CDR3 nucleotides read TGTGCCAGCAGCTACGCCCGGACAAACACTGAAGCTTTCTTT. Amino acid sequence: CASSYARTNTEAFF.

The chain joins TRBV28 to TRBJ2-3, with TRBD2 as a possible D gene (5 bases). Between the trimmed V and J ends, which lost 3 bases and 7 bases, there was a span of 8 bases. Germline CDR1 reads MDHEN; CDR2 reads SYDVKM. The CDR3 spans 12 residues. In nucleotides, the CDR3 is TGTGCCAGCAGTTTTGGACTTAATACGCAGTATTTT. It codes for CASSFGLNTQYF.

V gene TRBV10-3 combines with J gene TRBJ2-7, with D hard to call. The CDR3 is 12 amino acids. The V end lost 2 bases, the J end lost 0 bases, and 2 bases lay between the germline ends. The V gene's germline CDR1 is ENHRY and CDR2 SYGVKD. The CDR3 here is CAISETSYEQYF. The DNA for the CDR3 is TGTGCCATCAGTGAGACCTCCTACGAGCAGTACTTC.

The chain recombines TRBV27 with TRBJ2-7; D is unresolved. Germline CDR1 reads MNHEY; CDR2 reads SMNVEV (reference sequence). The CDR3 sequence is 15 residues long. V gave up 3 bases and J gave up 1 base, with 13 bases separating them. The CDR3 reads CASSFVGVGSYEQYF. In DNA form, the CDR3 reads TGTGCCAGCAGTTTTGTTGGAGTCGGGTCCTACGAGCAGTACTTC.

In nucleotides, the CDR3 is TGTGCCAGCAGTTTACCGGACAGGGGCTACGAGCAGTACTTC. Translation gives CASSLPDRGYEQYF. The chain uses TRBV27 and TRBJ2-7; 9 bases match TRBD1. CDR1 and CDR2 from the germline V gene are MNHEY and SMNVEV (reference sequence). V lost 2 bases to trimming and J lost 3 bases; unmatched junction nucleotides: 2. This CDR3 spans 14 amino acids.

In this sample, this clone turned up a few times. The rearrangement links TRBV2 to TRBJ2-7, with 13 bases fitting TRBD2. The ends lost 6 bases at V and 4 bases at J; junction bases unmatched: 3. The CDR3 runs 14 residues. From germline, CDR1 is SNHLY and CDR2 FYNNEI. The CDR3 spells CASRTSGRSYEQYF. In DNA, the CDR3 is TGTGCCAGCAGGACTAGCGGGAGGTCGTACGAGCAGTACTTC.

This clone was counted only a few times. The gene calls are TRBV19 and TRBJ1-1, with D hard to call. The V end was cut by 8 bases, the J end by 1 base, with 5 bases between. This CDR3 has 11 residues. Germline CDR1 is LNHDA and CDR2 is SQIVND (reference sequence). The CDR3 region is CASGRNTEAFF. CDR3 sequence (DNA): TGTGCCAGTGGACGGAACACTGAAGCTTTCTTT.

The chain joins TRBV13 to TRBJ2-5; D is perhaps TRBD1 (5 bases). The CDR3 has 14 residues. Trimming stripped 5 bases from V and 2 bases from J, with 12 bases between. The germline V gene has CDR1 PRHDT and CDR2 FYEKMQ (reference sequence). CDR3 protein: CASSAPDKQETQYF. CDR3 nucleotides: TGTGCCAGCAGCGCCCCGGACAAACAAGAGACCCAGTACTTC. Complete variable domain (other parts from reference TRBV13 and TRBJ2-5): AAGVIQSPRHLIKEKRETATLKCYPIPRHDTVYWYQQGPGQDPQFLISFYEKMQSDKGSIPDRFSAQQFSDYHSELNMSSLELGDSALYFCASSAPDKQETQYFGPGTRLLVL.

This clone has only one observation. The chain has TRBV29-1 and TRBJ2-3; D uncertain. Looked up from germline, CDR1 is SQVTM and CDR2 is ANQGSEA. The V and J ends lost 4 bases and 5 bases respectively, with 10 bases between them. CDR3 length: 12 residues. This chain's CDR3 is CSVGMAEDTQYF. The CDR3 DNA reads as TGCAGCGTTGGAATGGCGGAAGATACGCAGTATTTT.

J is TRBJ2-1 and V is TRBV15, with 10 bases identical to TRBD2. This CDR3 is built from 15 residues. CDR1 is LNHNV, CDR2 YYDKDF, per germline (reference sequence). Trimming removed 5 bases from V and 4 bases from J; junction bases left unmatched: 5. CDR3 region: CATSPTSGIYNEQFF. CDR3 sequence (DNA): TGTGCCACCAGCCCTACTAGCGGGATTTACAATGAGCAGTTCTTC.

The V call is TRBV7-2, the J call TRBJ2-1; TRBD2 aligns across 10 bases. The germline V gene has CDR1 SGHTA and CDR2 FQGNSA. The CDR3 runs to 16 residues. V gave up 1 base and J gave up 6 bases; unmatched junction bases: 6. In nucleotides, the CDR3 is TGTGCCAGCAGCTTAGATAGTAGCGGGAGGCCCAATGAGCAGTTCTTC. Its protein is CASSLDSSGRPNEQFF.

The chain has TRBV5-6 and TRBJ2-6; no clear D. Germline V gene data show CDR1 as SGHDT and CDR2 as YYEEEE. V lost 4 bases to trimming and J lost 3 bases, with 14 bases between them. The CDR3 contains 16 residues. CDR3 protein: CASSTYPPDGANVLTF. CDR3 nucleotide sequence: TGTGCCAGCAGCACATACCCTCCGGATGGGGCCAACGTCCTGACTTTC.

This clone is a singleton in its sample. The CDR3 loop is CATSRGQSSTDTQYF. In DNA, the CDR3 is TGTGCCACCAGCCGGGGACAGAGTAGCACAGATACGCAGTATTTT. The chain is built from TRBV15 and TRBJ2-3; 7 nucleotides line up with TRBD1. The germline V gene encodes CDR1 LNHNV and CDR2 YYDKDF (reference sequence). CDR3 length: 15 amino acids. V shed 5 bases and J 0 bases; nucleotides not matched to a gene: 5.

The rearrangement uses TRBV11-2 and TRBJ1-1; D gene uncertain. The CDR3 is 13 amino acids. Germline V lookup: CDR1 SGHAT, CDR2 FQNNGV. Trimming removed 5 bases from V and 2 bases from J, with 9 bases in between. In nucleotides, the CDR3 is TGTGCCAGCAGCCCCCCGGGTAACACTGAAGCTTTCTTT. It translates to CASSPPGNTEAFF.

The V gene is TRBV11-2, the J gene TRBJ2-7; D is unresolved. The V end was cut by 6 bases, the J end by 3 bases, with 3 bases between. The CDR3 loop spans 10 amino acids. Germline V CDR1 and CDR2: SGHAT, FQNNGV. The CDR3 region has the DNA TGTGCCAGCAGTTTCTACGAGCAGTACTTC. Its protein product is CASSFYEQYF.

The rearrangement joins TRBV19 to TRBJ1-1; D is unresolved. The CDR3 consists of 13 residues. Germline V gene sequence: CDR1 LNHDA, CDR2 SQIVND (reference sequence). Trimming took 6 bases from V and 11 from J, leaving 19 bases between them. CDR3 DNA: TGTGCCAGTAGAGCCCCGCCGACCGAGACGGCTTTCTTT. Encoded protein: CASRAPPTETAFF.

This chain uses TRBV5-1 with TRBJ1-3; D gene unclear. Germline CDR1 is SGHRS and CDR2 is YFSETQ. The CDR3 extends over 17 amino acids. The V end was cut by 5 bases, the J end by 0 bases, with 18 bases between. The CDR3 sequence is CASSFTVNNPSGNTIYF. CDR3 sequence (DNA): TGCGCCAGCAGTTTCACAGTTAATAATCCCTCTGGAAACACCATATATTTT.

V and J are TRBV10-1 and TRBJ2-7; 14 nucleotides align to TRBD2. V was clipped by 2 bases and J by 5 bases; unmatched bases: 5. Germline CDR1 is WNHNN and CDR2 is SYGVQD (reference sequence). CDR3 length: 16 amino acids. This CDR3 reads CASSEGTSGSNDEQYF. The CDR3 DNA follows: TGCGCCAGCAGTGAGGGGACTAGCGGGAGTAACGACGAGCAGTACTTC.